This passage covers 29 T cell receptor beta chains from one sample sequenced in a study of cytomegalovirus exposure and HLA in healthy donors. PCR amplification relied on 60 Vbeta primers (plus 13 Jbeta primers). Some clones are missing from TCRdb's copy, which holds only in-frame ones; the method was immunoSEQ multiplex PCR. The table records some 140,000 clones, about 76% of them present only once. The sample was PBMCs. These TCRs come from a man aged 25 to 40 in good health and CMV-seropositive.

The CDR3 reads CASSPSAGGTNEKLFF. For the CDR3, the DNA is TGTGCCAGTAGTCCCTCCGCAGGTGGAACTAATGAAAAACTGTTTTTT. The chain uses TRBV19 and TRBJ1-4; no definite D call. Germline V gives CDR1 LNHDA, CDR2 SQIVND (reference sequence). V was pared by 5 bases and J by 1 base, with 14 bases between. The CDR3 runs 16 residues.

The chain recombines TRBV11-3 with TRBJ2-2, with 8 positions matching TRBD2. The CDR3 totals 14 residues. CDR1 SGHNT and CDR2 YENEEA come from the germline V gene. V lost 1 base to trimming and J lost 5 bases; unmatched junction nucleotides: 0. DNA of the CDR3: TGTGCCAGCAGCTTAGCTAGCGGGACCGGGGAGCTGTTTTTT. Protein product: CASSLASGTGELFF.

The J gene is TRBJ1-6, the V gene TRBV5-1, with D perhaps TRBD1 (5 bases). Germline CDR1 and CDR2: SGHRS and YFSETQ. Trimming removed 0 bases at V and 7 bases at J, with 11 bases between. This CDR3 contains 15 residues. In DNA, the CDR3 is TGCGCCAGCAGCTTGGTTGCCCCAGGGAATTCACCCCTCCACTTT. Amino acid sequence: CASSLVAPGNSPLHF.

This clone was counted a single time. CDR3 residues: CASSQQRATEAFF. CDR3 DNA: TGTGCCAGCAGCCAACAGCGGGCCACTGAAGCTTTCTTT. J is TRBJ1-1 and V is TRBV14; D not resolved. V lost 2 bases, J lost 4 bases, and 8 bases lay in between. This CDR3 region has 13 residues. Germline V CDR1 and CDR2: SGHDN, FVKESK.

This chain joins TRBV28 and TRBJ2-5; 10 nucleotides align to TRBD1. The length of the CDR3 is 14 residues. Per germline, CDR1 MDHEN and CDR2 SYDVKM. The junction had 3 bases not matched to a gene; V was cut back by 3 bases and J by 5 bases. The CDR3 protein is CASSFDRGRETQYF. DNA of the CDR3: TGTGCCAGCAGTTTTGACAGGGGGCGGGAGACCCAGTACTTC.

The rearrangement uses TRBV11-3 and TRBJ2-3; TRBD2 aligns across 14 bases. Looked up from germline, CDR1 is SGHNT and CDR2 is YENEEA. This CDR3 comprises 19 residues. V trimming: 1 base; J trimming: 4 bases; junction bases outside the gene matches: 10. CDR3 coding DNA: TGTGCCAGCAGCTTAGGGGTCTACGGGACTAGCGGGAGCCCAGATACGCAGTATTTT. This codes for CASSLGVYGTSGSPDTQYF.

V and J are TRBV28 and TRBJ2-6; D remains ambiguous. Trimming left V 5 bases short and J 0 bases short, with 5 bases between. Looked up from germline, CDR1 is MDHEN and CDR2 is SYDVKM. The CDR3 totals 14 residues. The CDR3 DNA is TGTGCCAGCAGTCGTTACTCTGGGGCCAACGTCCTGACTTTC. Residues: CASSRYSGANVLTF. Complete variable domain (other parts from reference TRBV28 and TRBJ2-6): DVKVTQSSRYLVKRTGEKVFLECVQDMDHENMFWYRQDPGLGLRLIYFSYDVKMKEKGDIPEGYSVSREKKERFSLILESASTNQTSMYLCASSRYSGANVLTFGAGSRLTVL.

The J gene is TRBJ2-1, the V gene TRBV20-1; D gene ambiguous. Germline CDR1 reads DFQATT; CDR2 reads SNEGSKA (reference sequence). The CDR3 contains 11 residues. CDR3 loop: CSAEKGNEQFF. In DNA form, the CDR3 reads TGCAGCGCGGAAAAAGGCAATGAGCAGTTCTTC.

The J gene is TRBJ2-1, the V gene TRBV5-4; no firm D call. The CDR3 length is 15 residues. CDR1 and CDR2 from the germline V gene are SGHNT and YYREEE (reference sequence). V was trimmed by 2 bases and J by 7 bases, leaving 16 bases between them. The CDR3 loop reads CASSFGSAYGNEQFF. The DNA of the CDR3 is TGTGCCAGCAGCTTCGGATCTGCTTACGGGAATGAGCAGTTCTTC.

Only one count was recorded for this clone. The CDR3 nucleotides are TGTGCCAGCAGTTTCGGGTCCTACGAGCAGTACTTC. Its translation is CASSFGSYEQYF. The chain links TRBV28 to TRBJ2-7, with D unresolved. Germline loops: CDR1 MDHEN, CDR2 SYDVKM. Trimming took 3 bases from V and 1 from J, leaving 4 bases between them. This CDR3 has 12 residues.

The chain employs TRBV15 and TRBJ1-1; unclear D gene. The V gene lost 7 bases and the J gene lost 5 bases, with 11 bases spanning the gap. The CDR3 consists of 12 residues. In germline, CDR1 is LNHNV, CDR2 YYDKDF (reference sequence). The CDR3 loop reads CATTSLGTEAFF. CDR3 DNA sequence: TGTGCCACCACCTCACTAGGGACTGAAGCTTTCTTT.

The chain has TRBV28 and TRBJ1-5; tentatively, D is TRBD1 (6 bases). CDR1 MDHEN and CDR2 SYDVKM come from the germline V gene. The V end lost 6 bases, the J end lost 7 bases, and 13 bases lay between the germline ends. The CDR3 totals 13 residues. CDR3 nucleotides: TGTGCCAGCAGCGGTCCAGGGGTCCAGCCCCAGCATTTT. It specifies CASSGPGVQPQHF. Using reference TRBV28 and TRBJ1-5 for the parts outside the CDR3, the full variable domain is DVKVTQSSRYLVKRTGEKVFLECVQDMDHENMFWYRQDPGLGLRLIYFSYDVKMKEKGDIPEGYSVSREKKERFSLILESASTNQTSMYLCASSGPGVQPQHFGDGTRLSIL.

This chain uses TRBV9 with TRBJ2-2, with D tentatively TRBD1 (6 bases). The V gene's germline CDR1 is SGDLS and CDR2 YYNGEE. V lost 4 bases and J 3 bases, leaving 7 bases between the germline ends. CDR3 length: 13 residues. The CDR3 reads CASSRTDTGELFF. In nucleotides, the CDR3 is TGTGCCAGCAGCCGGACAGACACCGGGGAGCTGTTTTTT. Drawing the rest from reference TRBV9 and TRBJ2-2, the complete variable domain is DSGVTQTPKHLITATGQRVTLRCSPRSGDLSVYWYQQSLDQGLQFLIQYYNGEERAKGNILERFSAQQFPDLHSELNLSSLELGDSALYFCASSRTDTGELFFGEGSRLTVL.

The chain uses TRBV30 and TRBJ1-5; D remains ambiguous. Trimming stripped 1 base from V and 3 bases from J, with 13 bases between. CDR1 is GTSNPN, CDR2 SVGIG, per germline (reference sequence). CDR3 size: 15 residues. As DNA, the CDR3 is TGTGCCTGGAGTGACACGGGGTTCCTCAATCAGCCCCAGCATTTT. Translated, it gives CAWSDTGFLNQPQHF.

This chain's CDR3 is CASSPRHTYEQYF. The CDR3 region has the DNA TGTGCCAGCAGTCCCAGACATACCTACGAGCAGTACTTC. This sequence joins TRBV14 and TRBJ2-7; D uncertain. There are 13 residues in the CDR3. From germline, CDR1 is SGHDN and CDR2 FVKESK. V lost 6 bases, J lost 2 bases, and 11 bases lay in between.

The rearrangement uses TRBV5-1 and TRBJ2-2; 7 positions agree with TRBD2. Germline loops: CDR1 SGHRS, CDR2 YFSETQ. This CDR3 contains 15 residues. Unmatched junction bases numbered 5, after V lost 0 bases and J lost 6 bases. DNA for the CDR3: TGCGCCAGCAGCTTGGCAGCGGGATGGGCCGGGGAGCTGTTTTTT. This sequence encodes CASSLAAGWAGELFF.

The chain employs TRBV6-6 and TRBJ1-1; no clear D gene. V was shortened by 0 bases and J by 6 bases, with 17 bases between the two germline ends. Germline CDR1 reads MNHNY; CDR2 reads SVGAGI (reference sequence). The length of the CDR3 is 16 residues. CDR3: CASSYSIRPDGAEAFF. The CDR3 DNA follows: TGTGCCAGCAGTTACTCGATAAGGCCAGATGGAGCTGAAGCTTTCTTT.

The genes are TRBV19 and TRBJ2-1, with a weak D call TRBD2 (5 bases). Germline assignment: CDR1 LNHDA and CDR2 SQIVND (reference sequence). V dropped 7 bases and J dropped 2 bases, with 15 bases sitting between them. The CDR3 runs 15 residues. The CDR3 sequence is CASKGYGSAYNEQFF. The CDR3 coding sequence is TGTGCCAGTAAAGGGTATGGTAGCGCCTACAATGAGCAGTTCTTC.

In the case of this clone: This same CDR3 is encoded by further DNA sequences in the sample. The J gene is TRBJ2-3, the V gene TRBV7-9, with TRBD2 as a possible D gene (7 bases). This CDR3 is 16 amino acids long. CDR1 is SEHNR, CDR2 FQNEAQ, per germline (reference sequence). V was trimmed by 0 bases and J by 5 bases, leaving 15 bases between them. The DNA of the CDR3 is TGTGCCAGCAGCTTAGCGAGGGGGGGGGAAGGAGATACGCAGTATTTT. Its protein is CASSLARGGEGDTQYF. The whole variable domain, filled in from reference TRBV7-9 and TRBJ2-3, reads DTGVSQNPRHKITKRGQNVTFRCDPISEHNRLYWYRQTLGQGPEFLTYFQNEAQLEKSRLLSDRFSAERPKGSFSTLEIQRTEQGDSAMYLCASSLARGGEGDTQYFGPGTRLTVL.

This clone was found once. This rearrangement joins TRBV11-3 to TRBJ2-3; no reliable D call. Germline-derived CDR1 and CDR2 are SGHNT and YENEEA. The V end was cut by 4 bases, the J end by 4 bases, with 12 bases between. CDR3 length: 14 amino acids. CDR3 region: CASSSSLDPDTQYF. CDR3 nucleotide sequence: TGTGCCAGCAGCTCGTCGCTAGACCCAGATACGCAGTATTTT.

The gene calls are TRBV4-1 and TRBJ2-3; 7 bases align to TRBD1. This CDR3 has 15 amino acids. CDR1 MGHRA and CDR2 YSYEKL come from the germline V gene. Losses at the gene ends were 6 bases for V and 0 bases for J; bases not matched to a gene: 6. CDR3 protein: CASRDRSTSTDTQYF. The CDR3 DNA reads TGCGCCAGCAGGGACAGGTCAACTAGCACAGATACGCAGTATTTT.

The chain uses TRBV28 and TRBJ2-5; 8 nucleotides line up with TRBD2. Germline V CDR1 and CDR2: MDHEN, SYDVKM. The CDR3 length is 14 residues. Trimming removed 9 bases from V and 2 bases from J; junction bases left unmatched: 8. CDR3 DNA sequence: TGTGCCAGTCAAGCGGGGGCGGTACAAGAGACCCAGTACTTC. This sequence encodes CASQAGAVQETQYF.

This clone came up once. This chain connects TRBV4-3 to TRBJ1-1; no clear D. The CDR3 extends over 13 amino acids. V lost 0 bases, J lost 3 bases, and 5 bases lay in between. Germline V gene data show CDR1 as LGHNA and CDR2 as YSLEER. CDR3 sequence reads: CASSQDRDTEAFF. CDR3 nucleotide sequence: TGCGCCAGCAGCCAAGACCGAGACACTGAAGCTTTCTTT.

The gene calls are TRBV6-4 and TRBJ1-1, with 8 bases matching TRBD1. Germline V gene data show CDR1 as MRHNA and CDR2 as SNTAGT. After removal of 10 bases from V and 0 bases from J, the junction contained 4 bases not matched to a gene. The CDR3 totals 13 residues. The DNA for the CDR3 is TGTGCCACTCGACAGGGGATGAACACTGAAGCTTTCTTT. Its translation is CATRQGMNTEAFF.

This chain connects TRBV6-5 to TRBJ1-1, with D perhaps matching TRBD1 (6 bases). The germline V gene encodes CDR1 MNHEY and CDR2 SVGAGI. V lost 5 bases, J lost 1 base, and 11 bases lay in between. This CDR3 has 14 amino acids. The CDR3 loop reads CASSTGWKNTEAFF. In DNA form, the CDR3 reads TGTGCCAGCAGTACAGGGTGGAAGAACACTGAAGCTTTCTTT.

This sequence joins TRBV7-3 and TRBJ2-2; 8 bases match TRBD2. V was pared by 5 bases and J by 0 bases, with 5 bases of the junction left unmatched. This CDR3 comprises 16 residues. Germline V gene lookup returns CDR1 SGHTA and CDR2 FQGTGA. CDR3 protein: CASSLTSGSNTGELFF. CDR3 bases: TGTGCCAGCAGCCTCACTAGCGGCTCGAACACCGGGGAGCTGTTTTTT.

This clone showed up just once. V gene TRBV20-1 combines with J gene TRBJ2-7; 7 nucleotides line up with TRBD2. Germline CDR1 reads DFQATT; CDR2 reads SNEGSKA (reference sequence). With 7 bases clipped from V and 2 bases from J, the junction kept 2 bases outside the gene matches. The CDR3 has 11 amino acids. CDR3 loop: CSGEGPYEQYF. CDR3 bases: TGCAGTGGGGAGGGACCCTACGAGCAGTACTTC.

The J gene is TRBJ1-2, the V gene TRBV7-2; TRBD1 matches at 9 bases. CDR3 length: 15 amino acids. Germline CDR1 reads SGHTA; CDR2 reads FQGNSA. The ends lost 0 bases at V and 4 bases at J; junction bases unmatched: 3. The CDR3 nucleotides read TGTGCCAGCAGCTTAGCGCAGACAGGGGGCTATGGCTACACCTTC. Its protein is CASSLAQTGGYGYTF.

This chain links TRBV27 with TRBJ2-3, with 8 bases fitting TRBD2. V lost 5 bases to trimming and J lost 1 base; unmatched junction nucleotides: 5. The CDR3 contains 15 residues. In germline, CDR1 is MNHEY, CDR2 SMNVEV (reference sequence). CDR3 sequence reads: CASSPGLAGTDTQYF. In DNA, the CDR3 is TGTGCCAGCAGTCCCGGACTAGCCGGCACAGATACGCAGTATTTT.